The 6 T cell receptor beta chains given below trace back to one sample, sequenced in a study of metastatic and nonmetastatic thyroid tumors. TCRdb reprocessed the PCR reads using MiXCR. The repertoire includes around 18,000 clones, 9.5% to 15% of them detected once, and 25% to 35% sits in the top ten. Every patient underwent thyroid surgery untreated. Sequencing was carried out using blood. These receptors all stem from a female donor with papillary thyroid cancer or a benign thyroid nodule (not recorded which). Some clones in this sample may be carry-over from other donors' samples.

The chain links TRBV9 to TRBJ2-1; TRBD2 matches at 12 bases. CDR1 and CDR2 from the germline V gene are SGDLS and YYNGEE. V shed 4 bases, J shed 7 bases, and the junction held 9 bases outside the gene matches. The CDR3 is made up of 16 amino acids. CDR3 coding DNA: TGTGCCAGCAGCTCGAGGACTAGCGGGACTCGGAATGAGCAGTTCTTC. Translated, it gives CASSSRTSGTRNEQFF.

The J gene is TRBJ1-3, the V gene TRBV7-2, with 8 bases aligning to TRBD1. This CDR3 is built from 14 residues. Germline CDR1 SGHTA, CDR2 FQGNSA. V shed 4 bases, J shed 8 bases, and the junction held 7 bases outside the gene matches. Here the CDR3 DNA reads TGTGCCAGCAGCTCACAGGGGGGTATACACACCATATATTTT. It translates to CASSSQGGIHTIYF.

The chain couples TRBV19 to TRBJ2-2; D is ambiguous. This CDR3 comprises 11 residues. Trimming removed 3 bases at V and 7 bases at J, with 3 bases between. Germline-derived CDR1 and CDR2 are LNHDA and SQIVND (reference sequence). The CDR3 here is CASSISGELFF. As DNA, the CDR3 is TGTGCCAGTAGTATTAGCGGGGAGCTGTTTTTT.

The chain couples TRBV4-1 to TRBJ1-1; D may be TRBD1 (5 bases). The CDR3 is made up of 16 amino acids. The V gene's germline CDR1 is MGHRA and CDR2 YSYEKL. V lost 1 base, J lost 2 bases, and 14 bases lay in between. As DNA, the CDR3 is TGCGCCAGCAGCCAAGGTCCCGGACAAATTAACACTGAAGCTTTCTTT. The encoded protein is CASSQGPGQINTEAFF.

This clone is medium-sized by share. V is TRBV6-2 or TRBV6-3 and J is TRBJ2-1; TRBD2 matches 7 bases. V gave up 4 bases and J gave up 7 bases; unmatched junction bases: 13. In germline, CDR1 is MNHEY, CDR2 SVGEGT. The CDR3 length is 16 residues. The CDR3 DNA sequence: TGTGCCAGCAGTTTTAAAGCGGGGACCCCAGGAAATGAGCAGTTCTTC. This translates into CASSFKAGTPGNEQFF.

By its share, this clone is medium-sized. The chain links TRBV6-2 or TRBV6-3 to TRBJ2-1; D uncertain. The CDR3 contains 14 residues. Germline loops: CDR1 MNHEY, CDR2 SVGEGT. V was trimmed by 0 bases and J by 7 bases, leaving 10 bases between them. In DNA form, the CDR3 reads TGTGCCAGCAGTTACTCCCAGCTACAAAATGAGCAGTTCTTC. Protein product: CASSYSQLQNEQFF.